This T cell receptor beta chain emerged from a study of blood T cell repertoires in COVID-19. Study at large: Acute and convalescent COVID-19 samples came from the United States, Italy and Spain. T cells, B-cell-depleted T cells, or PBMCs supplied cDNA or gDNA.

The V end was cut by 5 bases, the J end by 7 bases, with 8 bases between. Germline V gene sequence: CDR1 GTSNPN, CDR2 SVGIG (reference sequence). The CDR3 totals 10 residues. The method was immunoSEQ multiplex PCR; TCRdb's version includes in-frame clones alone and lacks a portion of them. The sample yields 150,000 to 170,000 clones, approximately 80% seen once. The sequencing input was peripheral blood. V is TRBV30 and J is TRBJ1-1, with TRBD1 as a possible D gene (5 bases). This TCR came from a woman aged 55 to 70 with COVID-19, enrolled during active disease. The CDR3 here is CAWDQGEAFF. As DNA, the CDR3 is TGTGCCTGGGACCAGGGTGAAGCTTTCTTT.